This is a list of T cell receptor beta chains from one sample in a study of cytomegalovirus exposure and HLA in healthy donors. Generated by immunoSEQ multiplex PCR, the TCRdb table keeps only in-frame clones and is missing some. Found here are some 130,000 clones, 70% to 85% of them singletons; the top ten hold 2.7%. The sequencing input was PBMCs. The receptors derive from a boy younger than 10 in good health and CMV-seronegative. The CDR3 runs from the conserved cysteine through the conserved F or W. The D gene is left open where the match is weak. Size is stated for part of the rows, as once, few or many counts, or as a class when the clone is expanded.

D	J	V	size	DNA	CDR3
NA	TRBJ2-7	TRBV30	few	TGTGCCTGGAGTCGGGGTTTTACCTACGAGCAGTACTTC	CAWSRGFTYEQYF
NA	TRBJ2-3	TRBV7-2	NA	TGTGCCAGCAGCTTAGCGGGTAGCGGTCGGGCAGATACGCAGTATTTT	CASSLAGSGRADTQYF
TRBD1	TRBJ2-7	TRBV30	NA	TGTGCCTGGAGTCAGGGGGAATCCCTAGGGCGCGAGCAGTACTTC	CAWSQGESLGREQYF
NA	TRBJ2-3	TRBV21-1	NA	TGTGCCAGCAGCAAAGTAGGTCAGTGGGCGACAGATACGCAGTATTTT	CASSKVGQWATDTQYF
NA	TRBJ2-3	TRBV9	NA	TGTGCCAGCAGCGTGCCGGGTACTGCCACAGATACGCAGTATTTT	CASSVPGTATDTQYF
NA	TRBJ1-2	TRBV4-1	NA	TGCGCCAGCAGCCAAGGTCTCGGGATTAACTATGGCTACACCTTC	CASSQGLGINYGYTF
TRBD2	TRBJ2-5	TRBV19	few	TGTGCCAGTAGTAGAGGTGGAGGCGGGAGGGCCTCAGAGACCCAGTACTTC	CASSRGGGGRASETQYF
TRBD1	TRBJ1-1	TRBV13	NA	TGTGCCAGCAGCTTATCGCCCCCTCGACAGGGCGGGTCTGAAGCTTTCTTT	CASSLSPPRQGGSEAFF
NA	TRBJ2-4	TRBV29-1	NA	TGCAGCGTTTACGAGGCAGGGCGTTTAGGCCAAAACATTCAGTACTTC	CSVYEAGRLGQNIQYF
NA	TRBJ1-6	TRBV21-1	NA	TGTGCCCCCAGCGGGGCCGGGACCCAAGAGTCCCTCCACTTT	CAPSGAGTQESLHF
NA	TRBJ2-7	TRBV7-3	NA	TGTGCCAGCAGCTTAGGGGGCGCTAAGCCCTACGAGCAGTACTTC	CASSLGGAKPYEQYF
NA	TRBJ1-1	TRBV18	NA	TGTGCCAGCTCACCAAGTAGGGGCAGTACCTTTCCAGGAGCTTTCTTT	CASSPSRGSTFPGAFF
TRBD2	TRBJ2-2	TRBV25-1	NA	TGTGCCGGCAGGCGACTAGCGGGAGATGAGGCGAACACCGGGGAGCTGTTTTTT	CAGRRLAGDEANTGELFF
TRBD1	TRBJ2-7	TRBV7-9	NA	TGTGCCAGCAGCTTAGCAGGGACAGGGATTTTCGCCGACTACGAGCAGTACTTC	CASSLAGTGIFADYEQYF
TRBD1	TRBJ1-2	TRBV7-9	NA	TGTGCCAGCAGCTTATTAGACAGGGACGAAGTCTATGGCTACACCTTC	CASSLLDRDEVYGYTF
TRBD1	TRBJ2-7	TRBV19	NA	TGTGCCACCCGACAGGGACCCTACGAGCAGTACTTC	CATRQGPYEQYF
NA	TRBJ1-5	TRBV5-8	NA	TGTGCCGGGGGGGGGCAGGCGGGTCAGCCCCAGCATTTT	CAGGGQAGQPQHF
TRBD1	TRBJ2-3	TRBV7-9	NA	TGTGCCAGCAGCCTAGGGGGGCGACAGGGGGTTGATACGCAGTATTTT	CASSLGGRQGVDTQYF
NA	TRBJ2-5	TRBV11-2	NA	TGTGCCAGCAGCTTAGATCTGGGCTCCCAAGAGACCCAGTACTTC	CASSLDLGSQETQYF
NA	TRBJ1-1	TRBV6-4	NA	TGTGCCAGCAATTGGACAGACACGAACACTGAAGCTTTCTTT	CASNWTDTNTEAFF
TRBD2	TRBJ2-2	TRBV11-2	NA	TGTGCCAGCAGCTCGGGACTAGCGAACACCGGGGAGCTGTTTTTT	CASSSGLANTGELFF
TRBD1	TRBJ1-1	TRBV30	NA	TGTGCCTGGAGTGTAGGAGGGACAGGGGACACTGAAGCTTTCTTT	CAWSVGGTGDTEAFF
NA	TRBJ1-2	TRBV7-9	NA	TGTGCCAGCAGCCCGCGGCTTGATCAGGGGCACGGCTACACCTTC	CASSPRLDQGHGYTF
NA	TRBJ2-2	TRBV7-9	NA	TGTGCCAGCAGGCCACCAGGGCCCGCGAACACCGGGGAGCTGTTTTTT	CASRPPGPANTGELFF
TRBD1	TRBJ2-1	TRBV5-4	NA	TGTGCCAGCAGCTACAGGGGGATGAGCGGAGAGCAGTTCTTC	CASSYRGMSGEQFF
TRBD2	TRBJ2-5	TRBV11-2	once	TGTGCCAGCAGCCTAGGAGGGAGCGGGGGGGCTTGGGAGACCCAGTACTTC	CASSLGGSGGAWETQYF
NA	TRBJ2-3	TRBV9	NA	TGTGCCAGCAGCGTAGGCGGGGTTGGGGGGACTACGCAGTATTTT	CASSVGGVGGTTQYF